This T cell receptor beta chain was identified during a study of blood T cell repertoires in COVID-19 (dated by TCRdb to 2020 to 2022). About the investigation overall: The collaborator samples originated in the United States, Italy and Spain and spanned the acute and convalescent phases of COVID-19. A freely available public database, intended as a resource for researchers studying the immune response to SARS-CoV-2, is where the repertoires were released. The prospective study material was composed of cDNA or gDNA derived from T cells, B-cell-depleted T cells, or PBMCs. Nearly every sample came with metadata listing a de-identified subject ID, COVID-19 status, age in years and sex. Where available, HLA class I and class II types were obtained from metadata supplied by the sample provider rather than from assay-based typing. Subjects who had been exposed to COVID-19, were actively infected with it, or had recovered from it provided the deeply sampled blood TCRbeta repertoires that made up the dataset. The samples were drawn from the first 160 participants of the ongoing ImmuneRACE study and from 1,254 subjects provided by 6 global collaborators. Broader findings and caveats from the paper: The quantity of clinical and demographic metadata differed by source and by participant and was supplied without curation.

Here V drops 3 bases and J drops 1 base, and the junction holds 1 base not matched to any gene. Inclusive of the bounding cysteine and phenylalanine, the CDR3 is 16 residues long. Only CDR3 DNA remains: 48 bases, in frame from the first base. Sequences SGHTA (CDR1) and FQGNSA (CDR2) are obtained from the germline V gene. TCRbeta CDR3 regions were amplified from genomic DNA by means of the immunoSEQ Assay, a bias-controlled multiplex PCR. As for how the authors treated the data: The number of nucleated cells in each sample was estimated from the amplification of reference gene primers within the assay. To quantify the absolute abundance of each unique TCRbeta CDR3 rearrangement, sequence reads were collapsed and filtered. Productive Simpson clonality was computed per sample as the square root of Simpson's diversity index over productive rearrangements. In its TCRdb copy, this immuneACCESS table keeps in-frame sequences only and misses some clones. Where compared with another copy, unresolved V genes explain less than half of these, and the others have no known cause. That table furnishes V, J and clone size, whereas the DNA furnished D and trimming. Within this sample are 330,000 or so clones, with roughly 87% of them counted one time only. Of the sample, around 3% falls within the top ten clones.

This clone was observed a handful of times. The target of this receptor is not known. Base qualities are missing; no much larger clone stands one base away. In the prospective study, participants were roughly 18 to 95 years old, resided in under 30 geographic areas of the United States, and were enrolled through a virtual design. In the prospective study, participants were assigned to cohorts based on the clinical history participants reported in a screening survey and a study questionnaire. For ImmuneRACE Cohort 3, a participant was defined as recovered based on two consecutive negative NP/OP PCR tests, clearance by a healthcare professional, or resolution of symptoms. In the prospective study, mobile phlebotomists collected whole blood, serum and a nasopharyngeal or oropharyngeal swab from each participant. Over a roughly two-month period, participants in the prospective study had the option of providing additional blood draws and questionnaires. Prospective study blood samples were shipped either frozen or at room temperature before DNA extraction.

This sequence originates from a woman aged 30 to 39 who had recovered from COVID-19. The rearrangement joined TRBV7-2 to TRBJ2-3, with 13 bases aligning to TRBD2. Sequencing was done on a sample of PBMCs or T cells enriched from blood (not recorded which). The encoded CDR3 is CASSFGTSGGTDTQYF. The nucleotides read TGTGCCAGCAGCTTCGGGACTAGCGGGGGCACAGATACGCAGTATTTT.